This record covers a single T cell receptor beta chain. This sample is part of a study of blood T cell repertoires in COVID-19. Turning to the study itself: Donors in the United States, Italy and Spain gave samples during acute or convalescent COVID-19. Nucleic acid was either cDNA or gDNA, and it came from T cells, B-cell-depleted T cells, or PBMCs.

Patients from Seattle were sampled longitudinally, starting during active infection. CDR1 and CDR2 from the germline V gene are MNHEY and SVGEGT. The CDR3 consists of 15 residues. V was cut by 0 bases and J by 5 bases, with 13 bases left in between. Per the original methods: The assay estimated nucleated cells by amplifying reference gene primers. Measured with immunoSEQ multiplex PCR; TCRdb has only the in-frame clones, and not every one. Clone size and V and J calls were adopted from that table, with D and trimming inferred from the DNA. Here the sample spans 100,000 to 150,000 clones, around 80% being singletons.

Sequencing input: peripheral blood. This chain joins TRBV6-2 or TRBV6-3 and TRBJ1-2, with no clear D. This clonotype was sampled from a man in his thirties or forties with COVID-19, enrolled during active disease. CDR3 nucleotides: TGTGCCAGCAGTTACTCCGGGATATGGGAATATGGCTACACCTTC. Protein product: CASSYSGIWEYGYTF.